Given below is one TCR beta chain in context. Its antigen is as yet unknown. These data are taken from a study of immune cell composition in non-small cell lung cancer. Study in general: Lung adenocarcinoma or squamous carcinoma made up most tumours.

From germline, CDR1 is LGHNT and CDR2 FRNRAP. The CDR3 covers 13 residues. Trimming removed 9 bases from V and 8 bases from J, with 16 bases in between. TCRdb's table, derived via immunoSEQ multiplex PCR, lists solely in-frame clones and lacks some. The data show around 2,000 clones, approximately 80% seen once. Study results and limitations: Tumour-associated clones >0.5% occurred in approximately 32% of adenocarcinomas, about 69% of squamous. Tumour TCR-beta clonality was not significantly tied to smoking pack-years. Top 10 clone scores and clonality were higher in squamous than adenocarcinoma.

Sequenced: lung tumor tissue. The source is a human donor with non-small cell lung cancer. The chain has TRBV12-5 and TRBJ1-4; perhaps TRBD1 as D (6 bases). The CDR3 spells CASSQGVVEKLFF. In DNA form, the CDR3 reads TGTGCTAGCTCACAGGGAGTTGTGGAAAAACTGTTTTTT.